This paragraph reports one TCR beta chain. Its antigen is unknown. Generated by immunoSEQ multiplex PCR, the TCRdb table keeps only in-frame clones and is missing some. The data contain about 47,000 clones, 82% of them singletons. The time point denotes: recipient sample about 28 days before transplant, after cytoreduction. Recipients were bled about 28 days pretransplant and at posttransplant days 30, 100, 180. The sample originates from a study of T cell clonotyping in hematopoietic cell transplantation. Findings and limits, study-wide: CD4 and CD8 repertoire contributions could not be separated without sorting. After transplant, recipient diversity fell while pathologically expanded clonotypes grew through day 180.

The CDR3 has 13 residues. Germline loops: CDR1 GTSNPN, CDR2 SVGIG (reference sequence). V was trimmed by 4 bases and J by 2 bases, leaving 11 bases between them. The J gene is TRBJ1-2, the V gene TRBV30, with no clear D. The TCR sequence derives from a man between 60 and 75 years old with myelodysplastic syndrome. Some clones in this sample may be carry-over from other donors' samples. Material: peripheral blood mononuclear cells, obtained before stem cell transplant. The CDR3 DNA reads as TGTGCCTGGAAAACTCACGGGAACTATGGCTACACCTTC. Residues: CAWKTHGNYGYTF.